This TCR beta chain comes out of a study of blood T cells in healthy people across ages. Alongside a J-beta primer mix, a sample-barcoded 5' primer served in a second PCR lasting about 6 to 11 cycles. TCRdb re-called the 5' RACE reads through MiXCR, storing one row per CDR3 protein. Among more than 450,000 distinct CDR3 sequences listed, about 27% were seen once. Germline values: CDR1 SEHNR, CDR2 FQNEAQ (reference sequence). V was pared by 5 bases and J by 3 bases, with 8 bases of the junction left unmatched. The CDR3 contains 15 residues. Study conclusions and caveats: Diversity was estimated from one million T cells, and these estimates were considered underestimates. The unsorted PBMCs prevented any conclusive comparison of naive versus antigen-experienced cells.

Comments on this clonotype: Its target is unknown.

This sample was also put to use in a study of T cells of mothers and their children.

The rearrangement joins TRBV7-9 to TRBJ1-2; 8 bases are a match to TRBD1. The receptor was derived from a boy aged 2-9 years in good health. The sample comprised blood. CDR3 coding DNA: TGTGCCAGCAGCCTAACCTACAGGGGGGACTATGGCTACACCTTC. Protein: CASSLTYRGDYGYTF. Combining the CDR3 with reference TRBV7-9 and TRBJ1-2 gives the whole variable domain DTGVSQNPRHKITKRGQNVTFRCDPISEHNRLYWYRQTLGQGPEFLTYFQNEAQLEKSRLLSDRFSAERPKGSFSTLEIQRTEQGDSAMYLCASSLTYRGDYGYTFGSGTRLTVV.